This T cell receptor (beta chain) is from a study of T cells in Graves' hyperthyroidism and ophthalmopathy. The study's findings and limits: The model forecast ophthalmopathy, anticipating it by a median around 6.5 months before onset.

The CDR3 contains 13 residues. V gave up 1 base and J gave up 4 bases, with 5 bases separating them. Germline V gene lookup returns CDR1 LNHNV and CDR2 YYDKDF (reference sequence). Amplification of TCR beta CDR3 regions was performed using RNA transcripts as template. TCR CDR3 regions were first amplified by RT-PCR with HTBI primers. TCRdb called the multiplex PCR reads again in MiXCR, with one record for every CDR3 protein. This repertoire shows tens of thousands of distinct CDR3 sequences, around 40% found once; its top ten account for about 9.4%. On this clonotype itself: Antigen specificity is unknown.

The clonotype originates from a woman aged 25 to 45 with Graves' hyperthyroidism. Sequencing used blood. The rearrangement joins TRBV15 to TRBJ1-3, with D hard to call. CDR3 nucleotide sequence: TGTGCCACCAGCAGAGTGGGGGGAAACACCATATATTTT. Translated: CATSRVGGNTIYF.